The source of this TCR beta chain is a study of blood T cell repertoires in COVID-19. Trimming cost V 7 bases and J 0 bases, with 16 bases left between them. Looked up from germline, CDR1 is LGHDT and CDR2 is YNNKEL (reference sequence). The CDR3 runs to 16 residues. A single count supports this clone. The protocol was immunoSEQ multiplex PCR, while the TCRdb copy is restricted to in-frame clones and leaves out a portion. The data contain roughly 110,000 clones, approximately 80% of them seen just once; the ten biggest clones take up around 0.77%. The V call is TRBV3-1 (or the pseudogene TRBV3-2), the J call TRBJ1-5; tentative D call: TRBD1 (6 bases). This clonotype was obtained from a woman in her 70s with acute or convalescent COVID-19. Sequences were obtained from peripheral blood. The CDR3 nucleotides are TGTGCCAGCACCCGCAACGGGGACACTAGCAATCAGCCCCAGCATTTT. The encoded protein is CASTRNGDTSNQPQHF.